Below are 16 T cell receptor beta chains sequenced from a single sample in a study of blood T cell repertoires in COVID-19. TCRdb's table, derived via immunoSEQ multiplex PCR, lists solely in-frame clones and lacks some. The sample gives about 110,000 clones, roughly four fifths of which show up once; 20% to 25% is in the top ten. The source material was peripheral blood. These receptors all stem from a man aged 65 to 79 with active or convalescent COVID-19.

This rearrangement joins TRBV6-2 or TRBV6-3 to TRBJ2-5; 10 bases align to TRBD2. Germline values: CDR1 MNHEY, CDR2 SVGEGT. The CDR3 consists of 14 residues. J was trimmed by 1 base and V by 5 bases; bases with no gene match: 1. The CDR3 coding sequence is TGTGCCAGCAGTGAGCGGGGGGGCCAAGAGACCCAGTACTTC. It codes for CASSERGGQETQYF.

V and J are TRBV30 and TRBJ1-5; perhaps TRBD1 as D (5 bases). CDR1 and CDR2 from the germline V gene are GTSNPN and SVGIG (reference sequence). The V and J ends lost 1 base and 8 bases respectively, with 15 bases between them. The CDR3 runs 14 residues. CDR3 protein: CAWSAVTWGEPQHF. DNA of the CDR3: TGTGCCTGGAGTGCGGTCACCTGGGGCGAGCCCCAGCATTTT.

A few counts support this clone. The chain uses TRBV18 and TRBJ1-2; 7 nucleotides agree with TRBD1. In germline, CDR1 is KGHSH, CDR2 LQKENI. CDR3 length equals 14 residues. V trimming: 3 bases; J trimming: 9 bases; junction bases outside the gene matches: 10. The CDR3 DNA sequence: TGTGCCAGCTCACCGACAGCAGGGACAGATCGCTACACCTTC. Residues: CASSPTAGTDRYTF.

V and J are TRBV6-2 or TRBV6-3 and TRBJ1-1; D possibly corresponds to TRBD1 (6 bases). Between the trimmed V and J ends, which lost 0 bases and 0 bases, there was a span of 11 bases. The germline V gene has CDR1 MNHEY and CDR2 SVGEGT. The CDR3 totals 16 residues. CDR3: CASSYSRTAMNTEAFF. The CDR3 bases are TGTGCCAGCAGTTACTCGAGGACAGCAATGAACACTGAAGCTTTCTTT.

This rearrangement joins TRBV9 to TRBJ1-6; 9 bases line up with TRBD1. This CDR3 is built from 16 residues. With 0 bases clipped from V and 4 bases from J, the junction kept 2 bases outside the gene matches. The germline CDR1 and CDR2 sequences are SGDLS and YYNGEE. The CDR3 protein is CASSVVGTGYNSPLHF. The CDR3 DNA sequence: TGTGCCAGCAGCGTAGTCGGGACAGGGTATAATTCACCCCTCCACTTT.

V usage is TRBV7-3 and J usage is TRBJ2-7; perhaps TRBD1 as D (5 bases). The V gene lost 5 bases and the J gene lost 5 bases, with 19 bases spanning the gap. CDR3 length: 15 residues. CDR1 is SGHTA and CDR2 is FQGTGA in the germline V gene. The CDR3 sequence is CASSPRPGRVHEQYF. The CDR3 region has the DNA TGTGCCAGCAGCCCCAGACCGGGCAGGGTCCACGAGCAGTACTTC.

This sequence joins TRBV7-2 and TRBJ1-1; D may be TRBD1 (5 bases). The CDR3 covers 13 residues. Germline CDR1 SGHTA, CDR2 FQGNSA. V gave up 3 bases and J gave up 11 bases, with 16 bases separating them. CDR3 residues: CASSFSVPRVAFF. In DNA, the CDR3 is TGTGCCAGCAGCTTCTCGGTTCCCAGGGTGGCTTTCTTT.

Details on this clone: Other DNA sequences within the sample encode an identical CDR3. This CDR3 is CASSPGQGHNYGYTF. The DNA of the CDR3 is TGTGCCAGCAGCCCGGGACAGGGCCATAACTATGGCTACACCTTC. This sequence joins TRBV7-9 and TRBJ1-2; 9 positions match TRBD1. The CDR3 has 15 residues. CDR1 and CDR2 from the germline V gene are SEHNR and FQNEAQ (reference sequence). V was clipped by 5 bases and J by 1 base; unmatched bases: 5.

V and J are TRBV6-2 or TRBV6-3 and TRBJ2-7, with TRBD2 as a possible D gene (5 bases). The V gene's germline CDR1 is MNHEY and CDR2 SVGEGT. The CDR3 is 15 amino acids. V was shortened by 2 bases and J by 2 bases, with 13 bases between the two germline ends. CDR3 protein: CASSYRLNEAYEQYF. For the CDR3, the DNA is TGTGCCAGCAGTTACAGACTAAACGAAGCCTACGAGCAGTACTTC.

The chain is built from TRBV5-6 and TRBJ2-2, with D hard to call. The CDR3 sequence is 12 residues long. V was pared by 4 bases and J by 6 bases, with 7 bases between. Per the germline V gene, CDR1 is SGHDT and CDR2 is YYEEEE. CDR3: CASSESSGELFF. The DNA of the CDR3 is TGTGCCAGCAGCGAGTCGTCCGGGGAGCTGTTTTTT.

The CDR3 DNA is TGTGCCAGCAGCCCCCCCCAACGGACAGTGACCTCCTACGAGCAGTACTTC. Translation gives CASSPPQRTVTSYEQYF. The chain uses TRBV21-1 and TRBJ2-7; the table's D call of TRBD1 was not tested on the DNA. TRBV21-1 is a pseudogene segment. The CDR3 totals 17 residues.

This clone came up many times. This chain joins TRBV5-5 and TRBJ2-2; tentative D call: TRBD2 (6 bases). V was pared by 4 bases and J by 7 bases, with 8 bases between. Per germline, CDR1 SGHKS and CDR2 YYEKEE (reference sequence). There are 12 residues in the CDR3. CDR3 region: CASSQGLGELFF. The CDR3 nucleotides are TGTGCCAGCAGCCAGGGACTCGGGGAGCTGTTTTTT.

The chain combines TRBV2 with TRBJ2-7; 7 bases align to TRBD1. Germline-derived CDR1 and CDR2 are SNHLY and FYNNEI. V was pared by 5 bases and J by 1 base, with 5 bases of the junction left unmatched. CDR3 length: 14 residues. The CDR3 DNA follows: TGTGCCAGCAGTACCGACAGGGCGTCCTACGAGCAGTACTTC. The encoded protein is CASSTDRASYEQYF. The whole variable domain, filled in from reference TRBV2 and TRBJ2-7, reads EPEVTQTPSHQVTQMGQEVILRCVPISNHLYFYWYRQILGQKVEFLVSFYNNEISEKSEIFDDQFSVERPDGSNFTLKIRSTKLEDSAMYFCASSTDRASYEQYFGPGTRLTVT.

As to this clone: The same CDR3 can be traced to other DNA sequences in this sample. The chain recombines TRBV30 with TRBJ2-3; maybe TRBD2 (5 bases). The CDR3 covers 12 residues. The germline V gene has CDR1 GTSNPN and CDR2 SVGIG (reference sequence). V dropped 4 bases and J dropped 4 bases, with 9 bases sitting between them. This chain's CDR3 is CAWTRGADTQYF. The CDR3 bases are TGTGCCTGGACCCGGGGTGCAGATACGCAGTATTTT. The entire variable domain, with the rest obtained from reference TRBV30 and TRBJ2-3, is as follows: SQTIHQWPATLVQPVGSPLSLECTVEGTSNPNLYWYRQAAGRGLQLLFYSVGIGQISSEVPQNLSASRPQDRQFILSSKKLLLSDSGFYLCAWTRGADTQYFGPGTRLTVL.

The chain is built from TRBV11-2 and TRBJ2-1, with 8 nucleotides matching TRBD2. The germline V gene encodes CDR1 SGHAT and CDR2 FQNNGV. CDR3 length equals 17 residues. V gave up 3 bases and J gave up 8 bases; unmatched junction bases: 15. The CDR3 DNA follows: TGTGCCAGCAGCTTTATCGACGGCGGGGGGTCTCGGGATGAGCAGTTCTTC. Protein sequence: CASSFIDGGGSRDEQFF.

This clone was observed a few times. V usage is TRBV6-5 and J usage is TRBJ1-2, with TRBD1 matching over 7 bases. In germline, CDR1 is MNHEY, CDR2 SVGAGI. This CDR3 has 12 residues. V lost 10 bases, J lost 8 bases, and 10 bases stayed unmatched. CDR3 residues: CANRDSTMGYTF. Written as DNA, the CDR3 is TGTGCCAACCGGGACAGTACTATGGGCTACACCTTC.